This TCR beta chain is drawn from a study of blood T cell repertoires in COVID-19. Enrolled through a virtual design, the participants were between roughly 18 and 95 years of age and came from under 30 US areas. Each participant's cohort was designated according to participant-reported clinical history. This CDR3 comprises 12 residues. Trimming shortened V by 2 bases and J by 8 bases, and 9 bases separated the two germline ends. This table comes from immunoSEQ multiplex PCR, and its TCRdb copy is limited to in-frame clones, with some not included. The sample has 160,000 or so clones; 80% are singletons.

J is TRBJ1-2 and V is TRBV12-3 or TRBV12-4; D not resolved. The TCR sequence derives from a woman aged 55 to 70 who had recovered from COVID-19. Sequencing input: PBMCs or T cells enriched from blood (not recorded which). CDR3 nucleotides: TGTGCCAGCAGTTTAATTGTGGGCGGCTACACCTTC. Its protein product is CASSLIVGGYTF.